This entry describes one TCR beta chain. Trimming left V 3 bases short and J 8 bases short, with 11 bases between. Germline CDR1 reads KGHSH; CDR2 reads LQKENI. The CDR3 length is 13 residues. The source of the sample is a study of blood T cell repertoires in COVID-19. Study background: Whether acute or convalescent, the COVID-19 samples came from the United States, Italy and Spain.

Individuals aged about 18 to 89 years were recruited from about two dozen US areas. Recovery among Cohort 3 donors was established by two negative PCRs, clearance, or symptom resolution. Some clones are missing from TCRdb's copy, which holds only in-frame ones; the method was immunoSEQ multiplex PCR. The sample consists of about 310,000 clones, about 90% of them appearing once. Sequencing used PBMCs or T cells enriched from blood (not recorded which). The sequence was obtained from a woman in her 30s who had recovered from COVID-19. This chain joins TRBV18 and TRBJ2-1; D ambiguous. This CDR3 reads CASSPTSVHEQFF. The DNA for the CDR3 is TGTGCCAGCTCACCTACCAGCGTTCATGAGCAGTTCTTC.